The entry below describes one T cell receptor (beta chain). The antigen is undetermined. The data are from a study of T cell responses to AZD1222 COVID-19 vaccine. This CDR3 has 16 amino acids. The V gene's germline CDR1 is SGHNT and CDR2 YENEEA. V dropped 4 bases and J dropped 2; count of bases not matched to a gene: 4. The table came from immunoSEQ multiplex PCR; TCRdb's copy has only in-frame clones and leaves some out. This table has fewer than 65,000 clones, around 92% appearing once. Points from the study as a whole: The donor cohort was predominantly white British with a female majority, and clonal diversity may have been underestimated.

This rearrangement joins TRBV11-3 to TRBJ2-7, with 14 bases aligning to TRBD2. This clonotype was obtained from an adult who received the AZD1222 COVID-19 vaccine. The input for sequencing was peripheral blood, taken 28 days after the second AZD1222 dose. Here the CDR3 DNA reads TGTGCCAGCAGCTCCTGGACTAGCGGGAGGCCCTACGAGCAGTACTTC. This sequence encodes CASSSWTSGRPYEQYF.